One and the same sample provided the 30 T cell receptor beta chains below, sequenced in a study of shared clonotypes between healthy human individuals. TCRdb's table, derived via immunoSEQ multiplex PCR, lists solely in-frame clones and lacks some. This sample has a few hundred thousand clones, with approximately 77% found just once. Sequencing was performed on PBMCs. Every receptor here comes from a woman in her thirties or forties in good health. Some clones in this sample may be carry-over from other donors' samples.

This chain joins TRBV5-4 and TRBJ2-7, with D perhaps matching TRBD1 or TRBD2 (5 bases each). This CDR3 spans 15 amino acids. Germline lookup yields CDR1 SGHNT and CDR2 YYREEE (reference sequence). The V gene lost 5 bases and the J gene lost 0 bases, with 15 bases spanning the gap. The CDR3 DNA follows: TGTGCCAGCAGTCGTGCCCAGAGGGGCTCCTACGAGCAGTACTTC. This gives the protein CASSRAQRGSYEQYF.

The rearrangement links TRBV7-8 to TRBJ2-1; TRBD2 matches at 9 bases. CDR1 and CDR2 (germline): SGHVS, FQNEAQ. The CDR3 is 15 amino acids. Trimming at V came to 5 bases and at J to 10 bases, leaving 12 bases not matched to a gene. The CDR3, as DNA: TGTGCCAGCAGCCATCTAGCGGGACCGGCGACCGAGCAGTTCTTC. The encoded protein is CASSHLAGPATEQFF.

The CDR3 DNA sequence: TGTGCCAGCAGCTTGGGCGGGGTCGATGGCTACACCTTC. Its translation: CASSLGGVDGYTF. The chain joins TRBV5-4 to TRBJ1-2; D remains unclear. From germline, CDR1 is SGHNT and CDR2 YYREEE (reference sequence). The CDR3 sequence is 13 residues long. Deletions cut 0 bases from V and 6 bases from J, with 9 bases between.

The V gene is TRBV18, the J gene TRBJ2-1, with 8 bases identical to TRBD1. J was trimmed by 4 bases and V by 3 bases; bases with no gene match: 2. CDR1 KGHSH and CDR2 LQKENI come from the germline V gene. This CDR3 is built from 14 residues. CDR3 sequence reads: CASSPGQAYNEQFF. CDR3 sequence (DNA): TGTGCCAGCTCACCGGGACAGGCGTACAATGAGCAGTTCTTC.

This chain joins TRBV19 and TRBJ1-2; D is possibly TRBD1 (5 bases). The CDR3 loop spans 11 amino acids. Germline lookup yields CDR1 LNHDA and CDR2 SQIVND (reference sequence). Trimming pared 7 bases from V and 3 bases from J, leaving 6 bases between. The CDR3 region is CASKGYYGYTF. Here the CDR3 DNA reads TGTGCCAGTAAGGGGTACTATGGCTACACCTTC.

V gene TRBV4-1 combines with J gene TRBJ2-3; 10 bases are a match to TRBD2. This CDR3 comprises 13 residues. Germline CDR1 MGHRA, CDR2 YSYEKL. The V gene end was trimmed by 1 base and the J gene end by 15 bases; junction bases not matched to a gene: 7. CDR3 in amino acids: CASSQGEREGFYF. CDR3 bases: TGCGCCAGCAGCCAAGGGGAGCGGGAGGGGTTCTATTTT.

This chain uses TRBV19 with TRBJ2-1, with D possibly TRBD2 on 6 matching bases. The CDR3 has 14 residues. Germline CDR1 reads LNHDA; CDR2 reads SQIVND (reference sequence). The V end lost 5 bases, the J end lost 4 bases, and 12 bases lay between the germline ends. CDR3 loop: CASSSRLGYNEQFF. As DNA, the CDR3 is TGTGCCAGTAGTTCAAGACTAGGATACAATGAGCAGTTCTTC.

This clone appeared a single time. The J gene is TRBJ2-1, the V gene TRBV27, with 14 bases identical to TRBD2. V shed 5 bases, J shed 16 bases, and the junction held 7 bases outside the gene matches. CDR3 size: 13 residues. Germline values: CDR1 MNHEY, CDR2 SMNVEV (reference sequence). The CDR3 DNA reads TGTGCCAGCAGTCCCGGACTAGCGGGAGGCTGCTTCTTC. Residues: CASSPGLAGGCFF.

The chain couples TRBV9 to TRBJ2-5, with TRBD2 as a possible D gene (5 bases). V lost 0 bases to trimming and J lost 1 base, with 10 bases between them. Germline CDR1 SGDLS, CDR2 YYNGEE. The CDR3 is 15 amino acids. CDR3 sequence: CASSVGAASQETQYF. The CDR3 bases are TGTGCCAGCAGCGTAGGAGCGGCCTCCCAAGAGACCCAGTACTTC.

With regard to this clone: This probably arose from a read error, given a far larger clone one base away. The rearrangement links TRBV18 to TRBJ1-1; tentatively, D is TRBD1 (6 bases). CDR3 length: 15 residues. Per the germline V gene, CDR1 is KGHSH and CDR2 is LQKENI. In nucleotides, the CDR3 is TGTGCCAGCTCACCCTGGACAGCCATGAACACTGAAGCTTCCTTT. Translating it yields CASSPWTAMNTEASF.

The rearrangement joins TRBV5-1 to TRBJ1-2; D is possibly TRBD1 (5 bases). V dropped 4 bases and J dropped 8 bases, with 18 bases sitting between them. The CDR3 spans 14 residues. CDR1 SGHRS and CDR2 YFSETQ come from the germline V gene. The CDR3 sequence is CASSPEVGASGYTF. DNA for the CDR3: TGCGCCAGCAGCCCGGAGGTCGGGGCGTCAGGCTACACCTTC. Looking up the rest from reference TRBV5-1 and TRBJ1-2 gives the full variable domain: KAGVTQTPRYLIKTRGQQVTLSCSPISGHRSVSWYQQTPGQGLQFLFEYFSETQRNKGNFPGRFSGRQFSNSRSEMNVSTLELGDSALYLCASSPEVGASGYTFGSGTRLTVV.

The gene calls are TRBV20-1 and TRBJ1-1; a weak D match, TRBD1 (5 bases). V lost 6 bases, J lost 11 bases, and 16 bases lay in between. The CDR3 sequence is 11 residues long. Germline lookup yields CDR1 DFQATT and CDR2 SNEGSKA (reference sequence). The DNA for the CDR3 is TGCAGTGCGAAACAGATCGGGGGGGCTTTCTTT. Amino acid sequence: CSAKQIGGAFF.

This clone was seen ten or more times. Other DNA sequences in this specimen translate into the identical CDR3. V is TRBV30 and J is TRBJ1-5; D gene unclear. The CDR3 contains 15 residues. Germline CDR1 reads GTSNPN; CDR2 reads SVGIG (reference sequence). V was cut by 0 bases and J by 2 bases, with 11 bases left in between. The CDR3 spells CAWSVPISGNQPQHF. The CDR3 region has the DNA TGTGCCTGGAGTGTACCCATATCAGGCAATCAGCCCCAGCATTTT.

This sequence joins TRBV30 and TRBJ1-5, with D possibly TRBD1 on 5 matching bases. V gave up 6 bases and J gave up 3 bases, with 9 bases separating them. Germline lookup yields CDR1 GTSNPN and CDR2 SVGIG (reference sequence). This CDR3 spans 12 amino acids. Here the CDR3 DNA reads TGTGCCTGCGACAGCTACAATCAGCCCCAGCATTTT. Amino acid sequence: CACDSYNQPQHF. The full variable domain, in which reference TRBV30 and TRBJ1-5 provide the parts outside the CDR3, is SQTIHQWPATLVQPVGSPLSLECTVEGTSNPNLYWYRQAAGRGLQLLFYSVGIGQISSEVPQNLSASRPQDRQFILSSKKLLLSDSGFYLCACDSYNQPQHFGDGTRLSIL.

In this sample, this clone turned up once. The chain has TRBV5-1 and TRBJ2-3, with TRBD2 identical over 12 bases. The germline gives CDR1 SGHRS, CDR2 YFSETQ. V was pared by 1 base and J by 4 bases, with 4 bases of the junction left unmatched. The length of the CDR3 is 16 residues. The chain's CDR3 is CASSLLAGGPADTQYF. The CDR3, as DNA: TGCGCCAGCAGCTTGCTAGCGGGAGGGCCAGCAGATACGCAGTATTTT.

CDR3 loop: CSAPRTGYNEQFF. CDR3 in DNA: TGCAGCGCCCCCAGGACTGGTTACAATGAGCAGTTCTTC. The chain is built from TRBV29-1 and TRBJ2-1, with D possibly being TRBD2 (5 bases). The CDR3 loop spans 13 amino acids. The germline gives CDR1 SQVTM, CDR2 ANQGSEA. With 7 bases removed from V and 4 bases from J, the gap between germline ends came to 14 bases.

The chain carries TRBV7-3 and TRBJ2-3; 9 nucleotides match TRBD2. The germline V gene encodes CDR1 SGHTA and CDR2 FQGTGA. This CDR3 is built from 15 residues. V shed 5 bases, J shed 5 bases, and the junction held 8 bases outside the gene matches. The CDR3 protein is CASSPSAGGRDTQYF. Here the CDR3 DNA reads TGTGCCAGCAGCCCCTCGGCGGGAGGGAGAGATACGCAGTATTTT. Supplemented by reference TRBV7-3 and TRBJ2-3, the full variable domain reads GAGVSQTPSNKVTEKGKYVELRCDPISGHTALYWYRQSLGQGPEFLIYFQGTGAADDSGLPNDRFFAVRPEGSVSTLKIQRTERGDSAVYLCASSPSAGGRDTQYFGPGTRLTVL.

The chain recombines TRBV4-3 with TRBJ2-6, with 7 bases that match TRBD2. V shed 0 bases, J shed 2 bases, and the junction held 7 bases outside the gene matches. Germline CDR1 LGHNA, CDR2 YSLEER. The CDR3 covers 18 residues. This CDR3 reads CASSQDEAGVAGANVLTF. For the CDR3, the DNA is TGCGCCAGCAGCCAAGATGAGGCGGGAGTGGCTGGGGCCAACGTCCTGACTTTC.

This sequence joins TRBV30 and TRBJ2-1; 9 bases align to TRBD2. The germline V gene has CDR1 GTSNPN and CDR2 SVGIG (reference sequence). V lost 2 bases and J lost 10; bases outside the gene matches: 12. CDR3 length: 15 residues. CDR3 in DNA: TGTGCCTGGAGTCCCCTAGCGGGACGGGGCGGCGAGCAGTTCTTC. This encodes CAWSPLAGRGGEQFF.

In nucleotides, the CDR3 is TGTGCCAGCAGGGCGGGAGGACCCACCGGGGAGCTGTTTTTT. Amino acid sequence: CASRAGGPTGELFF. V and J are TRBV6-5 and TRBJ2-2; TRBD2 aligns across 8 bases. J lost 4 bases, V lost 6 bases, and 4 bases had no gene match. Germline values: CDR1 MNHEY, CDR2 SVGAGI. This CDR3 spans 14 amino acids.

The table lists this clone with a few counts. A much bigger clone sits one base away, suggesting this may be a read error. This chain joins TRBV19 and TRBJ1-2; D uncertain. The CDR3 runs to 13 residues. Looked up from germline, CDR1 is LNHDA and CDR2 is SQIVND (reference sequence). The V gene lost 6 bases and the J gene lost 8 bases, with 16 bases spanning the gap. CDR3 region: CASRGLGCWGYTF. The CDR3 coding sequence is TGTGCCAGTAGAGGCTTGGGGTGTTGGGGCTACACCTTC.

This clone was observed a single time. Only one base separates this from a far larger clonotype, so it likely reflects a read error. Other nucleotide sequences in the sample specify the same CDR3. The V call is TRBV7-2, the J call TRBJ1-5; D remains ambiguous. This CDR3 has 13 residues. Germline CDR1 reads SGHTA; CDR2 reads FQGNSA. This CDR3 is CASSLGPNQPQHF. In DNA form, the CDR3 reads TGTGCCAGTAGCTTAGGGCCTAATCAGCCCCAGCATTTT.

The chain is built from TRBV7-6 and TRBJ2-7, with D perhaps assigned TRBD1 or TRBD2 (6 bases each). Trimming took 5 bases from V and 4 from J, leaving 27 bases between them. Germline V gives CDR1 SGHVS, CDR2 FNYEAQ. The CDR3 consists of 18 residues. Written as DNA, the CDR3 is TGTGCCAGCAGCCTAGGAATAGAGGGGGGCGCGGTACCTTACGAGCAGTACTTC. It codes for CASSLGIEGGAVPYEQYF. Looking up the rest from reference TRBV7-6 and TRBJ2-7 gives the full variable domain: GAGVSQSPRYKVTKRGQDVALRCDPISGHVSLYWYRQALGQGPEFLTYFNYEAQQDKSGLPNDRFSAERPEGSISTLTIQRTEQRDSAMYRCASSLGIEGGAVPYEQYFGPGTRLTVT.

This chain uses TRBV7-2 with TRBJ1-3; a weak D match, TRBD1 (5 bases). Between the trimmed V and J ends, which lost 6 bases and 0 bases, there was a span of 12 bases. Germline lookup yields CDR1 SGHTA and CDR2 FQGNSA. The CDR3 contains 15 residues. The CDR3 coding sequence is TGTGCCAGCAGTCCTGGACAACTCTCTGGAAACACCATATATTTT. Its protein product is CASSPGQLSGNTIYF.

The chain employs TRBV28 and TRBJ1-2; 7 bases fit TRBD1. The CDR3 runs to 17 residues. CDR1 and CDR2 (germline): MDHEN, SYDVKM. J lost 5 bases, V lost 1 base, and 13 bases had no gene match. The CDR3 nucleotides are TGTGCCAGCAGTTTATATTCCGGGCAGGGGGTAACGTATGGCTACACCTTC. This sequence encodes CASSLYSGQGVTYGYTF.

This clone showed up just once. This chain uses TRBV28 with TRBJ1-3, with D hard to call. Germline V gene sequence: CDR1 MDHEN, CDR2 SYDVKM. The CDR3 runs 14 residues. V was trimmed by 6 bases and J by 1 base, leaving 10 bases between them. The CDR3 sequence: CASRGQESGNTIYF. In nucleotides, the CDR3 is TGTGCCAGCAGAGGCCAGGAATCTGGAAACACCATATATTTT.

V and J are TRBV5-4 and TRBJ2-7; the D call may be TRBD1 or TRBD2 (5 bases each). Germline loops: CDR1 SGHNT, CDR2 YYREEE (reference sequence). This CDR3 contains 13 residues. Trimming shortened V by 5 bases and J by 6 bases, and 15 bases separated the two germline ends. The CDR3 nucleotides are TGTGCCAGCAGGTCCACGGTTGGGGGCGAGCAGTACTTC. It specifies CASRSTVGGEQYF.

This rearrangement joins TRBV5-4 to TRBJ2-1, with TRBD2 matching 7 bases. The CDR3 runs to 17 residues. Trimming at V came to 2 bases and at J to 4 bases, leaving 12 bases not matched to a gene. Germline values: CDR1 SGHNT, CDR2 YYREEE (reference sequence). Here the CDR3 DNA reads TGTGCCAGCAGCTTTAACGTACCTAGCGGTTATTACAATGAGCAGTTCTTC. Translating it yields CASSFNVPSGYYNEQFF.

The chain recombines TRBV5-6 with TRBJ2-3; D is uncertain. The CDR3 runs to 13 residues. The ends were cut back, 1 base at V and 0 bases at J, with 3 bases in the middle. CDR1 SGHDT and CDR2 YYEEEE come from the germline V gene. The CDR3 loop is CASSLSSTDTQYF. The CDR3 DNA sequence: TGTGCCAGCAGCTTGTCGAGCACAGATACGCAGTATTTT.

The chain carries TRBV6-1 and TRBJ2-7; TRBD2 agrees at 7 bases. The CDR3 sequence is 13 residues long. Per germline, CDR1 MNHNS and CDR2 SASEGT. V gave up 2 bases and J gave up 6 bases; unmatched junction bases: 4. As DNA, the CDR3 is TGTGCCAGCAGTGAAAGCGGGATTGGCGAGCAGTACTTC. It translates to CASSESGIGEQYF.